This passage covers 13 T cell receptor beta chains from one sample sequenced in a study of T cell responses to AZD1222 COVID-19 vaccine. TCRdb's copy holds only in-frame clones and misses some; the assay was immunoSEQ multiplex PCR. This table has roughly 87,000 clones, 70% to 90% appearing once. Source: peripheral blood, taken 28 days after the second AZD1222 dose. The receptors shown here come from an adult who received the AZD1222 COVID-19 vaccine.

This clone was counted between two and nine times. The rearrangement links TRBV19 to TRBJ1-5; maybe TRBD1 (6 bases). V was pared by 9 bases and J by 5 bases, with 17 bases between. Germline V lookup: CDR1 LNHDA, CDR2 SQIVND (reference sequence). The CDR3 consists of 14 residues. CDR3 amino acids: CASREQGSYQPQHF. The CDR3 nucleotides are TGTGCCAGCCGGGAACAGGGAAGTTATCAGCCCCAGCATTTT. Complete variable domain (other parts from reference TRBV19 and TRBJ1-5): DGGITQSPKYLFRKEGQNVTLSCEQNLNHDAMYWYRQDPGQGLRLIYYSQIVNDFQKGDIAEGYSVSREKKESFPLTVTSAQKNPTAFYLCASREQGSYQPQHFGDGTRLSIL.

The chain couples TRBV10-3 to TRBJ2-3, with D tentatively TRBD1 (6 bases). Per the germline V gene, CDR1 is ENHRY and CDR2 is SYGVKD. This CDR3 is 14 amino acids long. Trimming removed 6 bases at V and 5 bases at J, with 15 bases between. The CDR3 sequence is CAISRGGAGDTQYF. The CDR3 nucleotides are TGTGCCATCAGCAGGGGTGGAGCTGGAGATACGCAGTATTTT.

Only a few counts were recorded for this clone. The rearrangement joins TRBV30 to TRBJ2-7; tentative D call: TRBD1 (6 bases). CDR1 GTSNPN and CDR2 SVGIG come from the germline V gene (reference sequence). Trimming cost V 4 bases and J 6 bases, with 13 bases left between them. The CDR3 totals 12 residues. The CDR3 nucleotides are TGTGCCTGGAAGCAGGGGTTGGTCGAGCAGTACTTC. It is translated as CAWKQGLVEQYF.

The chain combines TRBV9 with TRBJ2-2; 7 nucleotides line up with TRBD1. Trimming at V came to 3 bases and at J to 4 bases, leaving 12 bases not matched to a gene. CDR3 size: 17 residues. The V gene's germline CDR1 is SGDLS and CDR2 YYNGEE. The CDR3: CASSATYGQAGTGELFF. The CDR3 nucleotides read TGTGCCAGCAGCGCCACATACGGACAGGCGGGCACCGGGGAGCTGTTTTTT.

The gene calls are TRBV14 and TRBJ2-7; TRBD1 matches at 9 bases. Germline assignment: CDR1 SGHDN and CDR2 FVKESK. Unmatched junction bases numbered 5, after V lost 4 bases and J lost 1 base. The CDR3 is 15 amino acids. For the CDR3, the DNA is TGTGCCAGCAGCCCAGGGACAGGGCTTTCCTACGAGCAGTACTTC. As protein: CASSPGTGLSYEQYF.

The chain links TRBV27 to TRBJ2-7; D possibly matches TRBD1 or TRBD2 (7 bases each). Trimming took 3 bases from V and 2 from J, leaving 17 bases between them. The length of the CDR3 is 16 residues. The germline V gene has CDR1 MNHEY and CDR2 SMNVEV (reference sequence). The CDR3 nucleotides read TGTGCCAGCAGTTTGTCGCCAGGGGGGGTTCCCTACGAGCAGTACTTC. It yields the protein CASSLSPGGVPYEQYF.

In its sample, this clone was seen once. The chain couples TRBV6-2 or TRBV6-3 to TRBJ1-5; D possibly corresponds to TRBD1 (6 bases). The ends were cut back, 5 bases at V and 7 bases at J, with 15 bases in the middle. Looked up from germline, CDR1 is MNHEY and CDR2 is SVGEGT. CDR3 length equals 14 residues. Here the CDR3 DNA reads TGTGCCAGCAGTCCAACAGGAGGGGGACAGCCCCAGCATTTT. Amino acids: CASSPTGGGQPQHF.

This clone was found once. The rearrangement joins TRBV19 to TRBJ2-7; 9 nucleotides agree with TRBD1. This CDR3 is 14 amino acids long. Germline loops: CDR1 LNHDA, CDR2 SQIVND (reference sequence). Trimming took 3 bases from V and 2 from J; bases not matched to a gene: 2. CDR3 in DNA: TGTGCCAGTAGTATTTGGGACAGGGCCTACGAGCAGTACTTC. This sequence encodes CASSIWDRAYEQYF.

This clone was recorded only once. For the CDR3, the DNA is TGTGCCATCAGTGTAGGAGTTACAAACTCCTACGAGCAGTACTTC. Translation: CAISVGVTNSYEQYF. The chain couples TRBV10-3 to TRBJ2-7; D not resolved. The CDR3 has 15 residues. CDR1 and CDR2 (germline): ENHRY, SYGVKD. The V and J ends lost 4 bases and 0 bases respectively, with 13 bases between them.

J is TRBJ2-3 and V is TRBV4-1, with a weak D call TRBD1 (5 bases). Germline V gene data show CDR1 as MGHRA and CDR2 as YSYEKL. V lost 3 bases to trimming and J lost 3 bases, with 16 bases between them. The CDR3 length is 16 residues. This CDR3 is CASSQKDQGLTDTQYF. In nucleotides, the CDR3 is TGCGCCAGCAGCCAGAAGGACCAGGGTCTGACAGATACGCAGTATTTT.

This clone was detected once. The rearrangement uses TRBV4-1 and TRBJ1-1; D is ambiguous. The germline CDR1 and CDR2 sequences are MGHRA and YSYEKL. V was cut by 1 base and J by 1 base, with 10 bases left in between. The CDR3 contains 15 residues. This chain's CDR3 is CASSQVIAGNTEAFF. CDR3 DNA sequence: TGCGCCAGCAGCCAAGTCATAGCAGGGAACACTGAAGCTTTCTTT.

This chain connects TRBV5-5 to TRBJ1-2; D might be TRBD1 (5 bases). CDR1 is SGHKS, CDR2 YYEKEE, per germline (reference sequence). Trimming stripped 2 bases from V and 4 bases from J, with 9 bases between. This CDR3 contains 13 residues. DNA of the CDR3: TGTGCCAGCAGCTTTCCCGGGGGCTATGGCTACACCTTC. This translates into CASSFPGGYGYTF.

The chain carries TRBV7-6 and TRBJ2-7; D gene unclear. Germline CDR1 and CDR2: SGHVS and FNYEAQ. The CDR3 runs 18 residues. V lost 2 bases, J lost 7 bases, and 27 bases lay in between. As DNA, the CDR3 is TGTGCCAGCAGCTTATACAGCTATCTTTCCTTAGGAAGTCAAGAGCAGTACTTC. It is translated as CASSLYSYLSLGSQEQYF.